These T cell receptor beta chains were read from a single sample in a study of shared clonotypes between healthy human individuals. Profiled with immunoSEQ multiplex PCR; TCRdb holds only in-frame clones, not every one. The sample lists around 2,000,000 clones, 90% to 95% occurring once. The source material was naive CD8+ T cells from PBMCs. Receptor source: a man in his late teens or twenties in good health. Some clones in this sample may be carry-over from other donors' samples. CDR3s include the opening cysteine and the closing phenylalanine or tryptophan. Fields, in order: clone size, V gene, J gene, D gene, CDR3 DNA, CDR3 protein. D genes are given only for firm matches. Some rows mark clone size as missing; the rest say once, few, many or name a class of expanded clone.

-	TRBV19	TRBJ2-7	-	TGTGCCAGTAGCCCCACGGCGGCCTACGAGCAGTACTTC	CASSPTAAYEQYF
-	TRBV5-8	TRBJ1-1	TRBD1	TGTGCCAGCAGCAAGACAGGGCGCCCCACTGAAGCTTTCTTT	CASSKTGRPTEAFF
-	TRBV6-1	TRBJ1-1	-	TGTGCCAGCAGTGAAGTAGGGGGGAACACTGAAGCTTTCTTT	CASSEVGGNTEAFF
once	TRBV2	TRBJ2-7	-	TGTGCCAGCAGAGGGAGCTCCTACGAGCAGTACTTC	CASRGSSYEQYF
-	TRBV7-8	TRBJ2-2	TRBD1	TGTGCCAGCAGCCCCTGGACAGGGAGTACCGGGGAGCTGTTTTTT	CASSPWTGSTGELFF
once	TRBV9	TRBJ2-3	TRBD2	TGTGCCAGCAGCGGACTAGCGGGAGACACAGATACGCAGTATTTT	CASSGLAGDTDTQYF
-	TRBV9	TRBJ1-2	-	TGTGCCAGCAGCGTAGCTCCCCAGGGCAGTACTTACTATGGCTACACCTTC	CASSVAPQGSTYYGYTF
once	TRBV5-1	TRBJ1-2	-	TGCGCCAGCAGCTTGGCCGGCGGGGAGGCAGGCTACACCTTC	CASSLAGGEAGYTF
-	TRBV7-3	TRBJ2-5	TRBD2	TGTGCCAGCAGCTTATCGACTAGCGGCCAAGAGACCCAGTACTTC	CASSLSTSGQETQYF
-	TRBV6-5	TRBJ2-3	-	TGTGCCAGCAGTTCCCCCCCAGGGGGGCAAGATACGCAGTATTTT	CASSSPPGGQDTQYF
once	TRBV6-5	TRBJ2-1	-	TGTGCCAGCAGTTACTCAGAGGGATACAATGAGCAGTTCTTC	CASSYSEGYNEQFF
-	TRBV7-9	TRBJ2-1	TRBD1	TGTGCCAGCAGCCCGGACAGGGGGCGGGATGAGCAGTTCTTC	CASSPDRGRDEQFF
-	TRBV7-2	TRBJ2-7	-	TGTGCCAGCAGCCCTGGAGGGCCCTACGAGCAGTACTTC	CASSPGGPYEQYF